The 26 T cell receptor beta chains below come from one sample, sequenced in a study of blood T cell repertoires in COVID-19. The method was immunoSEQ multiplex PCR; TCRdb's version includes in-frame clones alone and lacks a portion of them. The data contain around 700,000 clones, 90% of them singletons. Material for sequencing was peripheral blood. The receptors stem from a woman younger than 30 with acute or convalescent COVID-19.

This clone was observed a single time. The chain joins TRBV4-1 to TRBJ1-6; D remains unclear. CDR3 length: 12 amino acids. V was shortened by 2 bases and J by 9 bases, with 5 bases between the two germline ends. CDR1 and CDR2 (germline): MGHRA, YSYEKL. The CDR3 nucleotides are TGCGCCAGCAGCCAAATGAGTTCACCCCTCCACTTT. It is translated as CASSQMSSPLHF.

This rearrangement joins TRBV9 to TRBJ2-7; 9 nucleotides agree with TRBD1. The CDR3 length is 16 residues. V shed 0 bases, J shed 1 base, and the junction held 5 bases outside the gene matches. Germline values: CDR1 SGDLS, CDR2 YYNGEE. The DNA of the CDR3 is TGTGCCAGCAGCGTAGCACCGGGACAGGGTTCCTACGAGCAGTACTTC. This codes for CASSVAPGQGSYEQYF.

DNA for the CDR3: TGTGCCAGCAGCTTGTCTTCAGGTTATAATTCACCCCTCCACTTT. Translation gives CASSLSSGYNSPLHF. The rearrangement uses TRBV5-6 and TRBJ1-6; D gene unclear. The CDR3 contains 15 residues. Germline V gives CDR1 SGHDT, CDR2 YYEEEE. V shed 1 base and J shed 4 bases, with 9 bases lying between them.

V and J are TRBV30 and TRBJ1-5, with TRBD1 matching 7 bases. The V segment lost 2 bases and the J segment 5 bases; nucleotides outside the gene matches: 9. CDR3 length: 15 residues. Germline-derived CDR1 and CDR2 are GTSNPN and SVGIG (reference sequence). The CDR3 sequence: CAWSPIRDRDQPQHF. CDR3 nucleotides: TGTGCCTGGAGTCCTATCCGGGACAGAGATCAGCCCCAGCATTTT.

As concerns this clone: At the DNA level, this CDR3 is encoded by other sequences in the same sample as well. CDR3 loop: CASSVDPVGGQPQHF. CDR3 DNA: TGTGCCAGCAGCGTAGACCCGGTTGGAGGACAGCCCCAGCATTTT. This rearrangement joins TRBV9 to TRBJ1-5; D not certain. This CDR3 region has 15 residues. The germline V gene has CDR1 SGDLS and CDR2 YYNGEE. Trimming removed 0 bases from V and 7 bases from J, with 14 bases in between. The full variable domain, its missing parts supplied by reference TRBV9 and TRBJ1-5, is DSGVTQTPKHLITATGQRVTLRCSPRSGDLSVYWYQQSLDQGLQFLIQYYNGEERAKGNILERFSAQQFPDLHSELNLSSLELGDSALYFCASSVDPVGGQPQHFGDGTRLSIL.

The count of this clone is one. V usage is TRBV2 and J usage is TRBJ2-7; D is possibly TRBD1 (5 bases). The CDR3 has 14 residues. CDR1 is SNHLY, CDR2 FYNNEI, per germline. Trimming cost V 6 bases and J 2 bases, with 14 bases left between them. The DNA for the CDR3 is TGTGCCAGCAGGGGGTCCCTACAGGCCTACGAGCAGTACTTC. Protein sequence: CASRGSLQAYEQYF. The whole variable domain, remainder taken from reference TRBV2 and TRBJ2-7, is EPEVTQTPSHQVTQMGQEVILRCVPISNHLYFYWYRQILGQKVEFLVSFYNNEISEKSEIFDDQFSVERPDGSNFTLKIRSTKLEDSAMYFCASRGSLQAYEQYFGPGTRLTVT.

V gene TRBV21-1 combines with J gene TRBJ1-6; the D call in the table, TRBD1, was not verified against the DNA. TRBV21-1 is marked as a pseudogene. The CDR3 has 17 residues. The CDR3 loop reads CASTLKDTSSYNSPLHF. CDR3 bases: TGTGCCAGCACCTTAAAAGACACGAGCTCCTATAATTCACCCCTCCACTTT.

This clone showed up just a few times. This chain links TRBV24-1 with TRBJ1-5; D is undetermined. Trimming pared 1 base from V and 7 bases from J, leaving 7 bases between. Looked up from germline, CDR1 is KGHDR and CDR2 is SFDVKD. This CDR3 has 13 residues. The CDR3 DNA reads as TGTGCCACCAGTGATTTCGGAGGACAGCCCCAGCATTTT. Translated: CATSDFGGQPQHF.

In this sample, this clone turned up once. This chain uses TRBV5-4 with TRBJ1-1, with TRBD1 matching 10 bases. Trimming took 0 bases from V and 1 from J; bases not matched to a gene: 3. Germline-derived CDR1 and CDR2 are SGHNT and YYREEE (reference sequence). The CDR3 contains 16 residues. The CDR3 coding sequence is TGTGCCAGCAGCTTGGCGGGACAGGGGCCGAACACTGAAGCTTTCTTT. It is translated as CASSLAGQGPNTEAFF. The complete variable domain, with remaining parts taken from reference TRBV5-4 and TRBJ1-1, reads ETGVTQSPTHLIKTRGQQVTLRCSSQSGHNTVSWYQQALGQGPQFIFQYYREEENGRGNFPPRFSGLQFPNYSSELNVNALELDDSALYLCASSLAGQGPNTEAFFGQGTRLTVV.

The chain carries TRBV7-8 and TRBJ2-5; tentative D call: TRBD2 (5 bases). V lost 1 base and J 5 bases, leaving 8 bases between the germline ends. Looked up from germline, CDR1 is SGHVS and CDR2 is FQNEAQ. This CDR3 has 13 residues. For the CDR3, the DNA is TGTGCCAGCAGCTTAGGTAGGAGGGAGACCCAGTACTTC. Its translation: CASSLGRRETQYF. Supplemented by reference TRBV7-8 and TRBJ2-5, the full variable domain reads GAGVSQSPRYKVAKRGQDVALRCDPISGHVSLFWYQQALGQGPEFLTYFQNEAQLDKSGLPSDRFFAERPEGSVSTLKIQRTQQEDSAVYLCASSLGRRETQYFGPGTRLLVL.

This clone was detected only a few times. This chain connects TRBV5-4 to TRBJ2-3, with TRBD1 matching 8 bases. This CDR3 spans 16 amino acids. Trimming at V came to 2 bases and at J to 4 bases, leaving 9 bases not matched to a gene. Germline V gene lookup returns CDR1 SGHNT and CDR2 YYREEE (reference sequence). The CDR3 protein is CASSFDRGGMADTQYF. The DNA for the CDR3 is TGTGCCAGCAGCTTCGACAGGGGAGGAATGGCAGATACGCAGTATTTT.

The V gene is TRBV29-1, the J gene TRBJ1-1; TRBD1 is a possible D gene (5 bases). There are 13 residues in the CDR3. V shed 4 bases and J shed 0 bases, with 9 bases lying between them. CDR1 SQVTM and CDR2 ANQGSEA come from the germline V gene. The CDR3 region is CSVVDRLNTEAFF. The DNA of the CDR3 is TGCAGCGTTGTTGACAGATTGAACACTGAAGCTTTCTTT.

The gene calls are TRBV5-1 and TRBJ2-2; D gene ambiguous. The CDR3 is made up of 13 amino acids. The V gene lost 9 bases and the J gene lost 4 bases, with 13 bases spanning the gap. The germline CDR1 and CDR2 sequences are SGHRS and YFSETQ. In DNA, the CDR3 is TGCGCCATCCGCTCTACGGGCACCGGGGAGCTGTTTTTT. Protein product: CAIRSTGTGELFF.

The chain has TRBV5-6 and TRBJ2-5; the match to TRBD2 covers 9 bases. This CDR3 spans 16 amino acids. Germline values: CDR1 SGHDT, CDR2 YYEEEE. V trimming: 2 bases; J trimming: 1 base; junction bases outside the gene matches: 6. The CDR3 bases are TGTGCCAGCAGCTTCCTAGTGACTAGCGGCCAAGAGACCCAGTACTTC. Amino acid sequence: CASSFLVTSGQETQYF.

The J gene is TRBJ1-5, the V gene TRBV19; TRBD1 is a possible D gene (5 bases). In germline, CDR1 is LNHDA, CDR2 SQIVND (reference sequence). V dropped 9 bases and J dropped 1 base, with 7 bases sitting between them. The CDR3 runs to 12 residues. The CDR3 protein is CASQGSNQPQHF. Written as DNA, the CDR3 is TGTGCCAGCCAGGGAAGCAATCAGCCCCAGCATTTT.

The rearrangement uses TRBV11-2 and TRBJ1-1; D might be TRBD1 (5 bases). CDR1 and CDR2 from the germline V gene are SGHAT and FQNNGV. Trimming left V 4 bases short and J 5 bases short, with 14 bases between. The CDR3 runs 14 residues. The CDR3 sequence: CASSSLGGKTEAFF. CDR3 DNA sequence: TGTGCCAGCAGCTCCCTGGGGGGTAAGACTGAAGCTTTCTTT.

The rearrangement links TRBV5-6 to TRBJ1-2, with 7 nucleotides matching TRBD1. Trimming took 1 base from V and 2 from J; bases not matched to a gene: 8. This CDR3 region has 16 residues. The germline V gene encodes CDR1 SGHDT and CDR2 YYEEEE. The CDR3 here is CASSLNRQGKNYGYTF. The CDR3 nucleotides read TGTGCCAGCAGCTTGAATAGACAGGGAAAAAACTATGGCTACACCTTC.

The gene calls are TRBV9 and TRBJ2-3; D not resolved. Germline values: CDR1 SGDLS, CDR2 YYNGEE. The V and J ends lost 3 bases and 0 bases respectively, with 8 bases between them. The CDR3 is 14 amino acids. The CDR3 DNA sequence: TGTGCCAGCAGCGCCGGTGCCAGCACAGATACGCAGTATTTT. It translates to CASSAGASTDTQYF.

This clone was counted between two and nine times. The chain is built from TRBV18 and TRBJ2-7, with a weak D call TRBD1 (5 bases). V was pared by 5 bases and J by 2 bases, with 19 bases between. The V gene's germline CDR1 is KGHSH and CDR2 LQKENI. There are 16 residues in the CDR3. The CDR3 nucleotides are TGTGCCAGCTCATTCACTCAGGGTAGGGCAACCTACGAGCAGTACTTC. Its translation: CASSFTQGRATYEQYF.

The chain carries TRBV6-5 and TRBJ1-5; 10 nucleotides agree with TRBD1. Germline values: CDR1 MNHEY, CDR2 SVGAGI. The CDR3 has 14 residues. V was clipped by 7 bases and J by 6 bases; unmatched bases: 6. This chain's CDR3 is CASTPTGGGQPQHF. CDR3 DNA: TGTGCCAGCACCCCGACAGGGGGCGGTCAGCCCCAGCATTTT.

CDR3: CASSSTGEGLGYTF. CDR3 in DNA: TGTGCCAGCAGCTCGACAGGGGAGGGTCTGGGCTACACCTTC. This chain joins TRBV5-4 and TRBJ1-2; TRBD1 matches at 8 bases. Germline CDR1 reads SGHNT; CDR2 reads YYREEE (reference sequence). Trimming removed 3 bases from V and 8 bases from J; junction bases left unmatched: 9. This CDR3 contains 14 residues.

V and J are TRBV27 and TRBJ1-2; perhaps TRBD1 as D (5 bases). Looked up from germline, CDR1 is MNHEY and CDR2 is SMNVEV (reference sequence). The CDR3 loop spans 15 amino acids. Trimming left V 4 bases short and J 4 bases short, with 16 bases between. The CDR3 is CASSSLGQGGYGYTF. CDR3 nucleotides: TGTGCCAGCAGTTCTTTGGGGCAGGGTGGCTATGGCTACACCTTC.

As concerns this clone: The same CDR3 arises from other DNA sequences in this sample as well. The gene calls are TRBV5-1 and TRBJ1-5, with D perhaps TRBD1 (5 bases). The CDR3 spans 13 residues. Germline CDR1 SGHRS, CDR2 YFSETQ. Between the trimmed V and J ends, which lost 0 bases and 6 bases, there was a span of 7 bases. The CDR3 spells CASSLAGGQPQHF. The CDR3 coding sequence is TGCGCCAGCAGCTTGGCCGGGGGTCAGCCCCAGCATTTT.

This clone was observed a few times. V and J are TRBV7-9 and TRBJ2-7, with D possibly TRBD2 on 5 matching bases. The CDR3 runs 14 residues. Trimming cost V 5 bases and J 6 bases, with 17 bases left between them. CDR1 and CDR2 (germline): SEHNR, FQNEAQ (reference sequence). CDR3 region: CASSLLTGGSEQYF. Here the CDR3 DNA reads TGTGCCAGCAGCCTTTTGACCGGTGGGAGCGAGCAGTACTTC.

J is TRBJ2-6 and V is TRBV15; D remains unclear. The CDR3 has 15 residues. Trimming pared 5 bases from V and 0 bases from J, leaving 8 bases between. Germline lookup yields CDR1 LNHNV and CDR2 YYDKDF (reference sequence). The CDR3 sequence: CATSELGSGANVLTF. The DNA of the CDR3 is TGTGCCACCAGCGAACTTGGCTCTGGGGCCAACGTCCTGACTTTC. Full variable domain (outside the CDR3, taken from reference TRBV15 and TRBJ2-6): DAMVIQNPRYQVTQFGKPVTLSCSQTLNHNVMYWYQQKSSQAPKLLFHYYDKDFNNEADTPDNFQSRRPNTSFCFLDIRSPGLGDTAMYLCATSELGSGANVLTFGAGSRLTVL.

The CDR3 region has the DNA TGTGCCACCAGTGATTTATCAGAGCAGTTCTTC. It specifies CATSDLSEQFF. The rearrangement joins TRBV24-1 to TRBJ2-1; D not resolved. Per the germline V gene, CDR1 is KGHDR and CDR2 is SFDVKD. This CDR3 region has 11 residues. The V end lost 1 base, the J end lost 10 bases, and 4 bases lay between the germline ends.